This T cell receptor beta chain was observed in a study of blood T cells in healthy people across ages. Sample-barcoded 5' priming and a J-beta primer mix drove a second PCR of roughly 6 to 12 cycles. A 12-random-nucleotide template-switch adaptor tagged each cDNA molecule. TCRdb fed the 5' RACE reads into MiXCR, producing one record per CDR3 protein. The repertoire holds about 1,500,000 distinct CDR3 sequences, with 28% as singletons. V shed 0 bases and J shed 7 bases, with 10 bases lying between them. The CDR3 is made up of 15 amino acids. The germline V gene has CDR1 MNHEY and CDR2 SVGAGI. This clonotype was detected a few times. The antigen is undetermined. Findings of the study overall: The CMV status of each donor remained undetermined, and this could have confounded shifts in expanded clonotypes.

The chain is built from TRBV6-5 and TRBJ1-6; D gene uncertain. The sequenced sample was blood. The receptor's source is a woman between 25 and 40 years old in good health. The CDR3 region is CASSYSVVPNSPLHF. CDR3 sequence (DNA): TGTGCCAGCAGTTACTCGGTAGTGCCGAATTCACCCCTCCACTTT.